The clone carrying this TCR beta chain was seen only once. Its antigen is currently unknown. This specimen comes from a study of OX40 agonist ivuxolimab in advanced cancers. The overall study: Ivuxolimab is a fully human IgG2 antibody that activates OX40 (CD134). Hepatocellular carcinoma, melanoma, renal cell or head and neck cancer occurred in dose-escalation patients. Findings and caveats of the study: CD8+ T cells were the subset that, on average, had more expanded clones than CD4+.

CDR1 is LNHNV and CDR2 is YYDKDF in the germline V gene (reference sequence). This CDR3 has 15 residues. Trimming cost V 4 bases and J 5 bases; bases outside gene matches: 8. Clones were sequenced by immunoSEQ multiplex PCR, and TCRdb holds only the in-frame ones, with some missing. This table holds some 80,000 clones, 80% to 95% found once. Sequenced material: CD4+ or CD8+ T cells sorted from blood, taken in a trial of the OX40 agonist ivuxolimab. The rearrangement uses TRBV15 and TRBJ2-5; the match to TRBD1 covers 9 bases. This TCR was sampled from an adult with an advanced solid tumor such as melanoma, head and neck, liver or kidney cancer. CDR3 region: CATSTLRQGGETQYF. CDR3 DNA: TGTGCCACCAGCACACTACGACAGGGGGGCGAGACCCAGTACTTC.